These T cell receptor beta chains were read from a single sample in a study of T cell responses to AZD1222 COVID-19 vaccine. Profiled with immunoSEQ multiplex PCR; TCRdb holds only in-frame clones, not every one. Of under 110,000 clones listed, less than 90% are singletons. Sequenced material: peripheral blood, taken on day 0 of AZD1222 vaccination. All receptors come from an adult in good health. Each CDR3 is given with its conserved first and last residue. The D gene is left open where the match is weak. Size tells how often a clone was seen (once, few, many) or the class of an expanded clone, and some rows leave it out.

cdr3_nt cdr3_aa d_call clone_size j_call v_call
TGTGCCAGCAGCCCCCTTTGGAATCAGCCCCAGCATTTT CASSPLWNQPQHF - once TRBJ1-5 TRBV7-8
TGCGCCAGCAACAAGGAAGGGGGGTCCTACAATGAGCAGTTCTTC CASNKEGGSYNEQFF - few TRBJ2-1 TRBV5-1
TGTGCCAGCAGATCTCTAGCGAATGAGCAGTTCTTC CASRSLANEQFF - - TRBJ2-1 TRBV6-5
TGTGCCTGGAGTCGCGGGCGGCAGGGCATCTTGAACACTGAAGCTTTCTTT CAWSRGRQGILNTEAFF - - TRBJ1-1 TRBV30
TGTGCCAGCCGATGGATGGGAACTGAAGCTTTCTTT CASRWMGTEAFF - - TRBJ1-1 TRBV27
TGTGCCAGCACCTCATCGGAGGGAGTTAATGAAAAACTGTTTTTT CASTSSEGVNEKLFF - - TRBJ1-4 TRBV28
TGTGCCTGGAGTCTCCGGACAGGGAGTGAAAAACTGTTTTTT CAWSLRTGSEKLFF TRBD1 - TRBJ1-4 TRBV30
TGTGCCAGCAGCCGGGGACTAGCGGGAGGCACAGATACGCAGTATTTT CASSRGLAGGTDTQYF TRBD2 - TRBJ2-3 TRBV7-9
TGTGCCAGCAGCGAGATCACAGGGACCACTGAAGCTTTCTTT CASSEITGTTEAFF - - TRBJ1-1 TRBV25-1
TGTGCCAGCAGGTCCTTAGGTCTAGACACTGAAGCTTTCTTT CASRSLGLDTEAFF - - TRBJ1-1 TRBV11-2
TGTGCCAGCAGTGAACCAAGGGACCGTAGGAGCACCGGGGAGCTGTTTTTT CASSEPRDRRSTGELFF - few TRBJ2-2 TRBV6-1
TGCGCCAGCAGCTTGTGGCAGGAAGATTCACCCCTCCACTTT CASSLWQEDSPLHF - - TRBJ1-6 TRBV5-1
TGTGCCAGCAGCTTAGGCCCGAGGGGAGGTGGAGATACGCAGTATTTT CASSLGPRGGGDTQYF - - TRBJ2-3 TRBV11-3
TGTGCCAGCAGCCCTCTTCACTGGAGGCAGTCATTAGAAGCTTTCTTT CASSPLHWRQSLEAFF - once TRBJ1-1 TRBV11-2
TGTGCCAGTAGTTTGGCGGGAGAAGTGAACGAGCAGTACTTC CASSLAGEVNEQYF TRBD2 once TRBJ2-7 TRBV19
TGTGCCAGCAGATGGACAGGGGATTACGAGCAGTACTTC CASRWTGDYEQYF TRBD1 once TRBJ2-7 TRBV5-8
TGTGCCAGCAGCTTCTTCCAGGGAGATTCACCCCTCCACTTT CASSFFQGDSPLHF - - TRBJ1-6 TRBV7-9
TGTGCCAGCAGCCCGGGACAGGGCTTCCCTTACGAGCAGTACTTC CASSPGQGFPYEQYF TRBD1 - TRBJ2-7 TRBV28
TGTGCCAGCAGCTTAACTAGCATCGACAATGAGCAGTTCTTC CASSLTSIDNEQFF - - TRBJ2-1 TRBV7-9
TGCGCCAGCAGTAACTCAGGGCTAGCGGGAGGCAATGAGCAGTTCTTC CASSNSGLAGGNEQFF TRBD2 - TRBJ2-1 TRBV4-1
TGTGCCAGCAGTTTAACTTCCGGGACAGGGGGAAACACCATATATTTT CASSLTSGTGGNTIYF TRBD1 - TRBJ1-3 TRBV6-5
TGTGCCAGCAGCCTTGGGACTAGCGGGAAAAATGAGCAGTTCTTC CASSLGTSGKNEQFF TRBD2 - TRBJ2-1 TRBV2
TGTGCCAGTAGAATGTGGACAGGCGACACTGAAGCTTTCTTT CASRMWTGDTEAFF TRBD1 - TRBJ1-1 TRBV19
TGTGCCACGACCCTGGACCTGTCCCAAGAGACCCAGTACTTC CATTLDLSQETQYF - - TRBJ2-5 TRBV10-3
TGTGCCAGCAGTGAAAACCTGAACACTGAAGCTTTCTTT CASSENLNTEAFF - - TRBJ1-1 TRBV6-1
TGTGCCAGTAGTATTCAATTAGCGGGAGAAGTTTACTTC CASSIQLAGEVYF TRBD2 - TRBJ2-4 TRBV19
TGTGCCAGTAGTCCCTTCCTCAGGACAGCCCAGTATAGCAATCAGCCCCAGCATTTT CASSPFLRTAQYSNQPQHF - - TRBJ1-5 TRBV19
TGCGCCAGCAGACGCCAAGGGATGAACACTGAAGCTTTCTTT CASRRQGMNTEAFF - - TRBJ1-1 TRBV5-1
TGTGCCAGCAGCTTTAGCAAGAATTCACCCCTCCACTTT CASSFSKNSPLHF - - TRBJ1-6 TRBV27
TGTGCCAGCCATACAGACTACTATGGCTACACCTTC CASHTDYYGYTF - - TRBJ1-2 TRBV2
TGCGCCAGCAGCTTCCTCTTTAGCACAGATACGCAGTATTTT CASSFLFSTDTQYF - - TRBJ2-3 TRBV5-1
TGTGCCACCAGCACCTTCGGGACCAATCCTTACTACGAGCAGTACTTC CATSTFGTNPYYEQYF - - TRBJ2-7 TRBV15
TGTGCCAGTAGTATCTGGGGACAGGGGTACAATGAGCAGTTCTTC CASSIWGQGYNEQFF TRBD1 - TRBJ2-1 TRBV19
TGCGCCAGCAGCCAAGTTCTCAAGTTCGGGTCCGGCTACACCTTC CASSQVLKFGSGYTF - - TRBJ1-2 TRBV4-1
TGTGCCAGCCAAGGGAGACAGTTAGCGGGAGGCTCCTACAATGAGCAGTTCTTC CASQGRQLAGGSYNEQFF TRBD2 - TRBJ2-1 TRBV27
TGTGCCAGCAGCCAACTTCACAGGGTTGAGCAGTACTTC CASSQLHRVEQYF - - TRBJ2-7 TRBV14
TGTGCCAGTCAGTCGACCGGGACAGGGCTCAATCAGCCCCAGCATTTT CASQSTGTGLNQPQHF TRBD1 - TRBJ1-5 TRBV19
TGTGCCAGTAGTGCCCGGGCCGGGGTGAGCAATCAGCCCCAGCATTTT CASSARAGVSNQPQHF - - TRBJ1-5 TRBV19
TGTGCCAGTAGTATACAAACAGGGGCTATGAACACTGAAGCTTTCTTT CASSIQTGAMNTEAFF TRBD1 - TRBJ1-1 TRBV19
TGTGCCTGGAGTTTAACAGGCACCGAGCAGTACTTC CAWSLTGTEQYF - few TRBJ2-7 TRBV30
TGTGCCAGCAGTTACCGATTTCAGGGTAGCAATCAGCCCCAGCATTTT CASSYRFQGSNQPQHF - - TRBJ1-5 TRBV27
TGCGCCAGCAGCTTTGACAGGGAGGGTGAAAAACTGTTTTTT CASSFDREGEKLFF TRBD1 - TRBJ1-4 TRBV5-1
TGTGCCAGCAACCTGCAGGGGGGCCATCAGCCCCAGCATTTT CASNLQGGHQPQHF TRBD1 - TRBJ1-5 TRBV2
TGTGCCAGCAGCTGGGGACTAGCGGGAGAGTCACCACCCTACGAGCAGTACTTC CASSWGLAGESPPYEQYF TRBD2 - TRBJ2-7 TRBV5-4
TGTGCCAGCAGCGAAGGGGACAAGGGGACTGAAGCTTTCTTT CASSEGDKGTEAFF - - TRBJ1-1 TRBV21-1
TGTGCCATCAGATCCGGGACAGGGCACACCGGGGAGCTGTTTTTT CAIRSGTGHTGELFF TRBD1 - TRBJ2-2 TRBV10-3
TGTGCCAGCAGTGAAGCGAGTGAGTTTATCTACGAGCAGTACTTC CASSEASEFIYEQYF - - TRBJ2-7 TRBV6-1
TGTGCCAGCAGTCCCCGGGACTACGATTACGAGCAGTACTTC CASSPRDYDYEQYF TRBD2 - TRBJ2-7 TRBV27
TGTGCCAGTAGTAAGGGCAGCCTGGGGAACGAGCAGTACTTC CASSKGSLGNEQYF - - TRBJ2-7 TRBV19
TGTGCCAGCAGTGAAGCGGATGGGGAAGCGAATCAGCCCCAGCATTTT CASSEADGEANQPQHF - - TRBJ1-5 TRBV6-1
TGTGCCAGCAGCCAAGAGGGAGGGTACCATGAGCAGTTCTTC CASSQEGGYHEQFF TRBD2 - TRBJ2-1 TRBV3-1/TRBV3-2
TGCGCCAGCAGCTTGGAGGGGGGCCTAGCGGCGAATGAGCAGTTCTTC CASSLEGGLAANEQFF - - TRBJ2-1 TRBV5-1
TGTGCCAGCAGGTCCTATCAGGGGGCGGGTGAGACCCAGTACTTC CASRSYQGAGETQYF TRBD1 - TRBJ2-5 TRBV28
TGTGCCAGCAGTTTAGCCGTGGGGTTTGGTGGCTACACCTTC CASSLAVGFGGYTF - - TRBJ1-2 TRBV27
TGTGCCAGCTCCCAACAAGTCGATCAGCCCCAGCATTTT CASSQQVDQPQHF - - TRBJ1-5 TRBV18
TGTGCCAGCACCCCCCTATCGGAGACCCAGTACTTC CASTPLSETQYF - - TRBJ2-5 TRBV7-9
TGTGCCAGCAGCTTACTCCCGACGGGAGGGGGAGAGACCCAGTACTTC CASSLLPTGGGETQYF TRBD2 - TRBJ2-5 TRBV7-7
TGTGCCAGCAGCTCCAGCGGACTGAACACCGGGGAGCTGTTTTTT CASSSSGLNTGELFF - few TRBJ2-2 TRBV7-9
TGTGCCAGTAGTACCCCCGGGACAGGGAGGGACGAGCAGTACTTC CASSTPGTGRDEQYF TRBD1 - TRBJ2-7 TRBV19
TGTGCCAGCAGTGGGGGGACTAGCGGGAGGGACAGCAATGAGCAGTTCTTC CASSGGTSGRDSNEQFF TRBD2 - TRBJ2-1 TRBV2